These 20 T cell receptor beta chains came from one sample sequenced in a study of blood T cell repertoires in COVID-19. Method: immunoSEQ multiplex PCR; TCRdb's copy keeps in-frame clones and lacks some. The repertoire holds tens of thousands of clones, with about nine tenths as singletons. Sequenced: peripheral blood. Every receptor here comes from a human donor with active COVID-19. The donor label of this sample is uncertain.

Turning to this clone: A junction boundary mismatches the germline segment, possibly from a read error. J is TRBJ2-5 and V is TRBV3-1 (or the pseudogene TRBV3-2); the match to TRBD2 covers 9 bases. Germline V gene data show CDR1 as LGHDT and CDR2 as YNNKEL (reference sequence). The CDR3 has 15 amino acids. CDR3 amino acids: CASNQYSGSTETQYF. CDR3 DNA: TGTGCCAGCAACCAATATAGCGGGAGTACCGAGACCCAGTACTTC.

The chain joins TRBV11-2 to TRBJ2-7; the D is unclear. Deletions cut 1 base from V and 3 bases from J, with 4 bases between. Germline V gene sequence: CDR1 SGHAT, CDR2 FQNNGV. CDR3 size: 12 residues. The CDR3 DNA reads TGTGCCAGCAGCTTAGTTAACTACGAGCAGTACTTC. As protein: CASSLVNYEQYF.

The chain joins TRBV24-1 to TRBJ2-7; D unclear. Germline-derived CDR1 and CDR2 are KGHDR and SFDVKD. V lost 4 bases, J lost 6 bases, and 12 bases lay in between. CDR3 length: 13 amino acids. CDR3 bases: TGTGCCACCAGTGAATCAGGCGTTCGCGAGCAGTACTTC. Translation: CATSESGVREQYF.

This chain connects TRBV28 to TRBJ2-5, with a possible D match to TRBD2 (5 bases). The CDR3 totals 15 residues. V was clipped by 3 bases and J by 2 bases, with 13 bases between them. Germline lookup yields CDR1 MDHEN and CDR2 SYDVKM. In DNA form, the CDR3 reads TGTGCCAGCAGTTTCGGAGGTTTTACACAAGAGACCCAGTACTTC. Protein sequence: CASSFGGFTQETQYF.

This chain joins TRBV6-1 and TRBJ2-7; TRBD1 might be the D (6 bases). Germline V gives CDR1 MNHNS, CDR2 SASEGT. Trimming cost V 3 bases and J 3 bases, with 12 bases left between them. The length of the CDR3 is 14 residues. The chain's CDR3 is CASSDSGTNYEQYF. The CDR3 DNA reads TGTGCCAGCAGTGATTCCGGGACAAACTACGAGCAGTACTTC.

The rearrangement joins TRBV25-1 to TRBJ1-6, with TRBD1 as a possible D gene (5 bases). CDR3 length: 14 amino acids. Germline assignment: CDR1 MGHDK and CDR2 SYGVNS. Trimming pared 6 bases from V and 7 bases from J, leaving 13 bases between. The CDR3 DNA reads TGTGCCAGCAGAACAGGCGGGGGGAATTCACCCCTCCACTTT. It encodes CASRTGGGNSPLHF.

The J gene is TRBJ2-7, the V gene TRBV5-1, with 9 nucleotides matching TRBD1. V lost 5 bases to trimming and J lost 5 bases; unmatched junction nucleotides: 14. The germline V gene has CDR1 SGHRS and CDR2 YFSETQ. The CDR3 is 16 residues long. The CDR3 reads CASSSEQGALDHEQYF. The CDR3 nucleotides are TGCGCCAGCAGTTCGGAACAGGGGGCTTTGGACCACGAGCAGTACTTC.

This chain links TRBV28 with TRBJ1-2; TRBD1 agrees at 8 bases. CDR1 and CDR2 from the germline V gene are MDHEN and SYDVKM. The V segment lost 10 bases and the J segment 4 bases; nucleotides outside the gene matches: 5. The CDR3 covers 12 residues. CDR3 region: CATSQGAYGYTF. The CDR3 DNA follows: TGTGCCACCTCTCAGGGGGCCTATGGCTACACCTTC.

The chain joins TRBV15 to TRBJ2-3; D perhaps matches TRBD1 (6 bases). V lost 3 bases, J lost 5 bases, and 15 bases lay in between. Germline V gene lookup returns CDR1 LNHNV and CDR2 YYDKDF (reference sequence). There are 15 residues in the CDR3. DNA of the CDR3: TGTGCCACCAGCAGTGGGCCAGGGGCGGGAGATACGCAGTATTTT. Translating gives CATSSGPGAGDTQYF.

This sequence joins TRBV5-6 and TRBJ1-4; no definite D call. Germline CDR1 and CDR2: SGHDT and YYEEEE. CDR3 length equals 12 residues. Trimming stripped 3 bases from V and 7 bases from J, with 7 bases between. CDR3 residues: CASSSASEKLFF. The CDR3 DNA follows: TGTGCCAGCAGCTCGGCTAGTGAAAAACTGTTTTTT.

The CDR3 loop is CASSYSAGGRDEQFF. Written as DNA, the CDR3 is TGTGCCAGCAGTTACTCTGCGGGAGGTCGGGATGAGCAGTTCTTC. The chain uses TRBV6-6 and TRBJ2-1, with 8 bases matching TRBD2. CDR1 is MNHNY and CDR2 is SVGAGI in the germline V gene (reference sequence). The V and J ends lost 0 bases and 8 bases, in that order; junction bases with no gene match: 6. The CDR3 extends over 15 amino acids.

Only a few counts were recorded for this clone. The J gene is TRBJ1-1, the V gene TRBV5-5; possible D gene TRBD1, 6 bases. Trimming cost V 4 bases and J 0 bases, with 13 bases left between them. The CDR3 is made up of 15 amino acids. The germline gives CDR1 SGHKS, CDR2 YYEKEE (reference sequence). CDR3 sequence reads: CASSAMGAMNTEAFF. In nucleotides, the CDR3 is TGTGCCAGCAGCGCTATGGGGGCGATGAACACTGAAGCTTTCTTT.

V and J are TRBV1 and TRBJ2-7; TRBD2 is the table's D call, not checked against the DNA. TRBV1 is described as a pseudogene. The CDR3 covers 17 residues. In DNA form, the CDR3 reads TGCACCAGCAGCCAAGGGGTAAGGCGGGAGGGCTGGGTCGAGCAGTACTTC. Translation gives CTSSQGVRREGWVEQYF.

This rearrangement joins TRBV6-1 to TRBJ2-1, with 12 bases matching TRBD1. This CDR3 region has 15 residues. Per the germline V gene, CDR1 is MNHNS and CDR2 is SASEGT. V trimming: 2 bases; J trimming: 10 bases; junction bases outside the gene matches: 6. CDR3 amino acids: CASSEPGQGAGEQFF. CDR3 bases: TGTGCCAGCAGTGAACCGGGACAGGGGGCCGGCGAGCAGTTCTTC.

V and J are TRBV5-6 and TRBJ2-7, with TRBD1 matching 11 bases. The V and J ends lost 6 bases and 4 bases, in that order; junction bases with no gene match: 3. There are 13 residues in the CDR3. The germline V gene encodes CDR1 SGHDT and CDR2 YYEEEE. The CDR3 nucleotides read TGTGCCAGCAAGGACAGGGGGCGGTACGAGCAGTACTTC. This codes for CASKDRGRYEQYF. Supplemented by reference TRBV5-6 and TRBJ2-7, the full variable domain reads DAGVTQSPTHLIKTRGQQVTLRCSPKSGHDTVSWYQQALGQGPQFIFQYYEEEERQRGNFPDRFSGHQFPNYSSELNVNALLLGDSALYLCASKDRGRYEQYFGPGTRLTVT.

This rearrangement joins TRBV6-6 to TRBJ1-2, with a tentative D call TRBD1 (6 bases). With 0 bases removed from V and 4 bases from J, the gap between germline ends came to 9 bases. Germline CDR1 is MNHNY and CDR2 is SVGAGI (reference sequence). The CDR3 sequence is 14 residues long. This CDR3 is CASSYSGQSYGYTF. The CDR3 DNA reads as TGTGCCAGCAGTTACTCGGGACAAAGCTATGGCTACACCTTC.

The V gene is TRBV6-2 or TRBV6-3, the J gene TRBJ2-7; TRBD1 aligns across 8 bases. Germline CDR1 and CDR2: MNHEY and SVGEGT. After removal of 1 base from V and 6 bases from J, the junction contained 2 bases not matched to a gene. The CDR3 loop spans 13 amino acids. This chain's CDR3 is CASSYFGQGEQYF. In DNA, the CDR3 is TGTGCCAGCAGTTACTTCGGACAGGGCGAGCAGTACTTC.

In nucleotides, the CDR3 is TGTGCCACCAGCAGACAACCTAGCGGGCGCACAGATACGCAGTATTTT. Translating gives CATSRQPSGRTDTQYF. The J gene is TRBJ2-3, the V gene TRBV15; 8 bases agree with TRBD2. There are 16 residues in the CDR3. Germline CDR1 is LNHNV and CDR2 is YYDKDF (reference sequence). Trimming removed 2 bases from V and 1 base from J; junction bases left unmatched: 5.

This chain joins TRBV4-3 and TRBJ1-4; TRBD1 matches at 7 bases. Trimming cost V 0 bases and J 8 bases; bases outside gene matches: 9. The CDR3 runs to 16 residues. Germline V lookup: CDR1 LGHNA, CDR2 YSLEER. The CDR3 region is CASSQDYRGLGEKLFF. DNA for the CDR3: TGCGCCAGCAGCCAAGACTACAGGGGCCTAGGGGAAAAACTGTTTTTT.

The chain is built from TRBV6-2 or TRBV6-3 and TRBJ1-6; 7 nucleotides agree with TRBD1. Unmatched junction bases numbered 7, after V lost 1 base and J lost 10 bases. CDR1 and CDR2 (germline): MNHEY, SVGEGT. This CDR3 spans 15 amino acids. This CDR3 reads CASSYFVSGGSPLHF. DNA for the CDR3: TGTGCCAGCAGTTACTTTGTCTCAGGGGGATCACCCCTCCACTTT.